Following are 21 T cell receptor beta chains from one sample sequenced in a study of siplizumab effects on memory and regulatory T cells. Assay: immunoSEQ multiplex PCR; the TCRdb copy retains only in-frame clones and omits some. The sample holds tens of thousands of clones; about 90% are singletons and the top ten take roughly 28%. Sequences were obtained from CD8+ T cells sorted from blood. Receptor source: a human donor in good health.

The rearrangement uses TRBV19 and TRBJ1-1; 10 bases align to TRBD1. CDR1 is LNHDA, CDR2 SQIVND, per germline (reference sequence). The CDR3 is 13 residues long. V gave up 5 bases and J gave up 5 bases; unmatched junction bases: 2. The CDR3 sequence: CASSVGQGTEAFF. CDR3 nucleotide sequence: TGTGCCAGTAGTGTGGGACAGGGGACTGAAGCTTTCTTT.

The gene calls are TRBV30 and TRBJ1-6; D uncertain. The V gene lost 1 base and the J gene lost 13 bases, with 11 bases spanning the gap. Looked up from germline, CDR1 is GTSNPN and CDR2 is SVGIG (reference sequence). The CDR3 consists of 12 residues. The CDR3 spells CAWSEGGFPLHF. The CDR3 coding sequence is TGTGCCTGGAGTGAGGGCGGGTTTCCCCTCCACTTT.

The V gene is TRBV2, the J gene TRBJ1-5, with D unclear. The CDR3 is 18 amino acids. Looked up from germline, CDR1 is SNHLY and CDR2 is FYNNEI. Trimming cost V 1 base and J 0 bases, with 16 bases left between them. CDR3 in amino acids: CASSEGQNPFVSNQPQHF. CDR3 nucleotides: TGTGCCAGCAGTGAAGGCCAGAACCCCTTTGTTAGCAATCAGCCCCAGCATTTT.

The chain recombines TRBV14 with TRBJ2-3; D not resolved. V shed 4 bases and J shed 1 base, with 3 bases lying between them. CDR1 and CDR2 from the germline V gene are SGHDN and FVKESK. The CDR3 spans 12 residues. For the CDR3, the DNA is TGTGCCAGCAGCCCCCGCACAGATACGCAGTATTTT. This translates into CASSPRTDTQYF.

The V call is TRBV11-1, the J call TRBJ2-3; no clear D gene. This CDR3 is 16 amino acids long. Looked up from germline, CDR1 is SGHAT and CDR2 is FQDESV (reference sequence). Trimming left V 6 bases short and J 4 bases short, with 20 bases between. CDR3 amino acids: CASSLPGLIAADTQYF. CDR3 bases: TGTGCCAGCAGTCTTCCCGGGCTCATCGCCGCAGATACGCAGTATTTT.

Only one count was recorded for this clone. The same CDR3 is also encoded by other DNA sequences in this sample. In DNA, the CDR3 is TGCGCCAGCAGCCAAGGACAGGGAGCCCACGAGCAGTACTTC. It codes for CASSQGQGAHEQYF. V and J are TRBV4-1 and TRBJ2-7; 7 bases match TRBD1. The CDR3 is 14 residues long. The ends lost 1 base at V and 5 bases at J; junction bases unmatched: 5. In germline, CDR1 is MGHRA, CDR2 YSYEKL.

This clone has a single count. The CDR3: CASRWGPSVRNEQFF. The CDR3 DNA reads as TGTGCCAGCCGCTGGGGGCCCTCCGTCCGGAATGAGCAGTTCTTC. This chain connects TRBV5-6 to TRBJ2-1; possibly TRBD1 for D (6 bases). Trimming pared 7 bases from V and 7 bases from J, leaving 21 bases between. Germline V gene sequence: CDR1 SGHDT, CDR2 YYEEEE. This CDR3 is 15 amino acids long.

The chain has TRBV14 and TRBJ2-1; D ambiguous. Trimming stripped 0 bases from V and 7 bases from J, with 7 bases between. The CDR3 extends over 13 amino acids. CDR1 SGHDN and CDR2 FVKESK come from the germline V gene. The CDR3 DNA reads as TGTGCCAGCAGCCAAGAAATGGTGAATGAGCAGTTCTTC. It is translated as CASSQEMVNEQFF.

The chain recombines TRBV4-1 with TRBJ2-7, with D uncertain. CDR3 length: 13 amino acids. Trimming shortened V by 1 base and J by 5 bases, and 9 bases separated the two germline ends. Germline V gene lookup returns CDR1 MGHRA and CDR2 YSYEKL. CDR3 residues: CASSQVPADEQYF. CDR3 DNA: TGCGCCAGCAGCCAAGTTCCCGCTGACGAGCAGTACTTC.

A single count supports this clone. The V gene is TRBV19, the J gene TRBJ2-5; TRBD1 matches 11 bases. Trimming cost V 5 bases and J 5 bases; bases outside gene matches: 10. The CDR3 runs 16 residues. Looked up from germline, CDR1 is LNHDA and CDR2 is SQIVND (reference sequence). The CDR3 spells CASSSRTGGVWETQYF. The CDR3 DNA sequence: TGTGCCAGTAGTTCGCGGACAGGGGGCGTTTGGGAGACCCAGTACTTC.

This clone was observed a single time. The J gene is TRBJ1-6, the V gene TRBV11-2; 7 bases line up with TRBD1. This CDR3 comprises 15 residues. V was pared by 3 bases and J by 7 bases, with 6 bases of the junction left unmatched. Per the germline V gene, CDR1 is SGHAT and CDR2 is FQNNGV. CDR3 residues: CASSLRGTVNSPLHF. CDR3 nucleotides: TGTGCCAGCAGCTTGCGAGGGACAGTAAATTCACCCCTCCACTTT.

V gene TRBV10-3 combines with J gene TRBJ2-3; the D is unclear. Trimming stripped 0 bases from V and 2 bases from J, with 0 bases between. Germline-derived CDR1 and CDR2 are ENHRY and SYGVKD. The CDR3 is made up of 12 amino acids. DNA for the CDR3: TGTGCCATCAGTGAGTCCACAGATACGCAGTATTTT. The encoded protein is CAISESTDTQYF.

The chain couples TRBV19 to TRBJ1-2; D ambiguous. Trimming pared 6 bases from V and 5 bases from J, leaving 19 bases between. Germline CDR1 LNHDA, CDR2 SQIVND (reference sequence). This CDR3 spans 15 amino acids. The CDR3 sequence: CASSPWASTHYGYTF. In DNA, the CDR3 is TGTGCCAGTAGCCCATGGGCCAGTACCCATTATGGCTACACCTTC.

The CDR3 nucleotides read TGTGCCAGCAGCTTATCGGTACAGTACGAGCAGTACTTC. Its protein product is CASSLSVQYEQYF. The chain joins TRBV7-9 to TRBJ2-7; the D is unclear. This CDR3 has 13 residues. The germline V gene has CDR1 SEHNR and CDR2 FQNEAQ (reference sequence). V was trimmed by 2 bases and J by 4 bases, leaving 9 bases between them.

This clone was recorded a few times. The rearrangement uses TRBV6-5 and TRBJ1-1; D is uncertain. Per germline, CDR1 MNHEY and CDR2 SVGAGI. The CDR3 consists of 15 residues. Trimming shortened V by 6 bases and J by 1 base, and 15 bases separated the two germline ends. CDR3 coding DNA: TGTGCCAGCAGGGTTCAGGAGGAGGCGAACACTGAAGCTTTCTTT. The encoded protein is CASRVQEEANTEAFF.

The chain combines TRBV5-8 with TRBJ1-1; D is undetermined. CDR1 and CDR2 from the germline V gene are SGHTS and YDEGEE. Trimming stripped 0 bases from V and 3 bases from J, with 15 bases between. The CDR3 loop spans 16 amino acids. The CDR3 nucleotides are TGTGCCAGCAGCTTGGCCAAGGGCAGGCGGGACACTGAAGCTTTCTTT. This translates into CASSLAKGRRDTEAFF.

This chain uses TRBV30 with TRBJ1-1, with D possibly matching TRBD1 (6 bases). V was clipped by 1 base and J by 3 bases, with 12 bases between them. The germline V gene has CDR1 GTSNPN and CDR2 SVGIG (reference sequence). The CDR3 sequence is 14 residues long. CDR3 DNA: TGTGCCTGGAGTGAGGGCAGGGGTGACACTGAAGCTTTCTTT. Translation gives CAWSEGRGDTEAFF.

The rearrangement links TRBV23-1 to TRBJ1-1, with D hard to call. TRBV23-1 is sorted into the ORF group, with uncertain function. V shed 0 bases and J shed 3 bases, with 11 bases lying between them. The CDR3 is made up of 15 amino acids. In DNA, the CDR3 is TGCGCCAGCAGTCAATCACAATTGCAGCACACTGAAGCTTTCTTT. Its translation: CASSQSQLQHTEAFF.

The V gene is TRBV11-2, the J gene TRBJ1-2, with D tentatively TRBD1 (5 bases). Germline CDR1 reads SGHAT; CDR2 reads FQNNGV. This CDR3 is built from 14 residues. V lost 3 bases and J 0 bases, leaving 8 bases between the germline ends. The CDR3 reads CASSFDSSNYGYTF. The DNA of the CDR3 is TGTGCCAGCAGCTTCGACAGCTCTAACTATGGCTACACCTTC.

This clone appeared a single time. An end of the junction does not agree with germline; a read error may underlie this. The chain joins TRBV5-5 to TRBJ2-7; a weak D match, TRBD2 (6 bases). Germline V gene sequence: CDR1 SGHKS, CDR2 YYEKEE (reference sequence). The CDR3 extends over 11 amino acids. The CDR3 spells CASTLGGEQYF. CDR3 sequence (DNA): TGTGCCAGCACCTTGGGGGGAGAGCAGTACTTC.

The rearrangement uses TRBV6-1 and TRBJ1-1, with D maybe TRBD1 (6 bases). The CDR3 is 14 residues long. V dropped 8 bases and J dropped 5 bases, with 18 bases sitting between them. Per the germline V gene, CDR1 is MNHNS and CDR2 is SASEGT. The CDR3 here is CASVSAGRGTEAFF. DNA of the CDR3: TGTGCCAGCGTTAGTGCGGGAAGGGGGACTGAAGCTTTCTTT.